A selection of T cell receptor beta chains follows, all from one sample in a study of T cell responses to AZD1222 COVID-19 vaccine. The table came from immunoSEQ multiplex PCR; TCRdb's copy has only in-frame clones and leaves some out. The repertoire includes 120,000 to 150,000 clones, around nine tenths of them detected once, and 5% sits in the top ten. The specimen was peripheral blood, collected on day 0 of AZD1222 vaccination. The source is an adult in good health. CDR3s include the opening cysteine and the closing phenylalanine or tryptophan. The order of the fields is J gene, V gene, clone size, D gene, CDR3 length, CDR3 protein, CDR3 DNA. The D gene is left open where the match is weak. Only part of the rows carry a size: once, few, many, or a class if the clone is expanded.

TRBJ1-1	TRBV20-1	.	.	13	CSASLTTGNKAFF	TGCAGTGCTAGTTTAACGACAGGCAATAAAGCTTTCTTT
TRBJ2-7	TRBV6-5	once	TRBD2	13	CASTSGATYEQYF	TGTGCCAGCACTAGCGGAGCGACCTACGAGCAGTACTTC
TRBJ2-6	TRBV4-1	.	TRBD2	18	CASSLWTSARSGANVLTF	TGCGCCAGCAGCCTATGGACTAGCGCCCGCTCTGGGGCCAACGTCCTGACTTTC
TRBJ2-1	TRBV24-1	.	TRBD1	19	CATSDRPGTGTSSYNEQFF	TGTGCCACCAGTGATCGTCCCGGGACAGGGACCAGCTCCTACAATGAGCAGTTCTTC
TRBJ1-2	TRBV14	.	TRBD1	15	CASSQGQGGWYGYTF	TGTGCCAGCAGCCAAGGACAGGGAGGATGGTATGGCTACACCTTC
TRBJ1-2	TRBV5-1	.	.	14	CASSLTTGLYGYTF	TGCGCCAGCAGCTTAACCACAGGTCTCTATGGCTACACCTTC
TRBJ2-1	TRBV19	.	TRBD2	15	CASSIAGGPGREQFF	TGTGCCAGTAGTATAGCGGGAGGGCCGGGTCGTGAGCAGTTCTTC
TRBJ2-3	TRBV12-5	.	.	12	CASGPRPDTQYF	TGTGCTAGTGGACCCCGGCCAGATACGCAGTATTTT
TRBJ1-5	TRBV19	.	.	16	CASSIRRSLSGQPQHF	TGTGCCAGTAGTATTAGAAGGAGCCTATCGGGCCAGCCCCAGCATTTT
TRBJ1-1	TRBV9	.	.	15	CASSANRAGGTEAFF	TGTGCCAGCAGCGCTAACAGGGCTGGGGGGACTGAAGCTTTCTTT
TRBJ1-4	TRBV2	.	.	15	CASSLQDSKHEKLFF	TGTGCCAGCAGTCTTCAGGACTCCAAGCATGAAAAACTGTTTTTT
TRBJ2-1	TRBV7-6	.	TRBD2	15	CASSPRTSGSNEQFF	TGTGCCAGCAGCCCTAGGACTAGCGGGAGTAATGAGCAGTTCTTC
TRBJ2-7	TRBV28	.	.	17	CATKPGMLVRRWYEQYF	TGTGCCACCAAACCCGGGATGCTAGTTCGGAGGTGGTACGAGCAGTACTTC
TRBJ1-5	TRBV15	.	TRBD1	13	CATSSQGGQPQHF	TGTGCCACCAGCAGCCAGGGGGGGCAGCCCCAGCATTTT
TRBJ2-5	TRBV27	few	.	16	CASSLRSGTPGVAQYF	TGTGCCAGCAGCCTTAGATCCGGGACCCCCGGGGTGGCCCAGTACTTC
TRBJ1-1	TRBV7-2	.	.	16	CASSRGGSVGNTEAFF	TGTGCCAGCAGCAGAGGGGGATCGGTAGGGAACACTGAAGCTTTCTTT
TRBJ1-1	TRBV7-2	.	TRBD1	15	CASSLITTGQTEAFF	TGTGCCAGCAGCTTGATTACGACAGGGCAGACTGAAGCTTTCTTT
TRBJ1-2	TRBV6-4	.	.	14	CASSDSEGADGYTF	TGTGCCAGCAGTGACTCAGAAGGGGCGGATGGCTACACCTTC
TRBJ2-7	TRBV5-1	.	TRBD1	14	CASSGRTGDYEQYF	TGCGCCAGCAGCGGTCGGACAGGGGACTACGAGCAGTACTTC
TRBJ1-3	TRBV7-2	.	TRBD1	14	CASTPTGSGNTIYF	TGTGCCAGCACCCCGACAGGGTCTGGAAACACCATATATTTT
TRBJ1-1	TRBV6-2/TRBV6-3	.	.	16	CASSYSVSDGNTEAFF	TGTGCCAGCAGTTATAGTGTATCCGACGGGAACACTGAAGCTTTCTTT
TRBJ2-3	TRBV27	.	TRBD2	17	CASSFFWGLQSTDTQYF	TGTGCCAGCAGTTTTTTTTGGGGACTACAAAGCACAGATACGCAGTATTTT
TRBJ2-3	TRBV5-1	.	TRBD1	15	CASSLPTGSADTQYF	TGCGCCAGCAGCCTTCCGACAGGGAGCGCAGATACGCAGTATTTT
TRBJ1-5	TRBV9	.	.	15	CASSVEGASNQPQHF	TGTGCCAGCAGCGTAGAAGGGGCTAGCAATCAGCCCCAGCATTTT
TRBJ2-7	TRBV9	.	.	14	CASSVGVGAYEQYF	TGTGCCAGCAGCGTCGGAGTGGGCGCCTACGAGCAGTACTTC
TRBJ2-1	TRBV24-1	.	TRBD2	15	CATGPTGGGYNEQFF	TGTGCCACCGGGCCCACGGGAGGGGGATACAATGAGCAGTTCTTC
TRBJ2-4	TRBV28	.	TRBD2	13	CASSVAGENIQYF	TGTGCCAGCAGTGTGGCGGGAGAGAACATTCAGTACTTC
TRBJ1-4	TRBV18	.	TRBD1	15	CASSRPGQRNEKLFF	TGTGCCAGCTCCCGACCGGGACAGAGAAATGAAAAACTGTTTTTT
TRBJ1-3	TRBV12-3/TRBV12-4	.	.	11	CARGGAGTIYF	TGTGCCAGGGGGGGCGCGGGCACCATATATTTT
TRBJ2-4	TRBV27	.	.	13	CASSSPTGNIQYF	TGTGCCAGCAGTTCTCCGACTGGAAACATTCAGTACTTC